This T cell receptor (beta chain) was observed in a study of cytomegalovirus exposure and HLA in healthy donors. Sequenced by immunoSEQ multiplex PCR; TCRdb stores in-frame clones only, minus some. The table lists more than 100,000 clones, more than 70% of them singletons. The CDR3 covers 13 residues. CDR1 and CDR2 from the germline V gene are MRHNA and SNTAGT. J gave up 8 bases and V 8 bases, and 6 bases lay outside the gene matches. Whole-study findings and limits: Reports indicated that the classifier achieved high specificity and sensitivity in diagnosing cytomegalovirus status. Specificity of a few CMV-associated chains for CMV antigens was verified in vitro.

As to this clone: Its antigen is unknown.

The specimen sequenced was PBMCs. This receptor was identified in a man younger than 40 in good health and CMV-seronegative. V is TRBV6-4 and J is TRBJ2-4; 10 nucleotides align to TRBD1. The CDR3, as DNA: TGTGCCAGCGCACGGGACAGGGGTGACATTCAGTACTTC. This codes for CASARDRGDIQYF.